This T cell receptor beta chain derives from a study of control samples from healthy donors and cancer patients. This clone came up once. The repertoire was sequenced with immunoSEQ multiplex PCR; TCRdb's copy has only in-frame clones and lacks some. The table includes about 130,000 clones, 85% to 95% detected once. This sequence originates from a man aged 55 to 70 with colorectal cancer. Sequencing was performed on PBMCs.

The CDR3 nucleotides read TGTGCCAGCAGCACAACGACAGGGCTTGGCTATGGCTACACCTTC. It is translated as CASSTTTGLGYGYTF. This chain links TRBV9 with TRBJ1-2; 7 nucleotides align to TRBD1. The CDR3 totals 15 residues. Unmatched junction bases numbered 10, after V lost 4 bases and J lost 4 bases. Germline CDR1 reads SGDLS; CDR2 reads YYNGEE.